These T cell receptor beta chains were read from a single sample in a study of response to subunit inactivated influenza vaccine. MiXCR, run by TCRdb on the RT-PCR reads, gives a single entry per CDR3 protein. The sample yields 800,000 to 1,000,000 distinct CDR3 sequences, around 20% seen once. The source was PBMCs from blood, collected 5 to 6 days after vaccination. These TCRs come from a man aged 50-59 years who received an inactivated influenza vaccine. Each CDR3 is given with its conserved first and last residue. The D gene is left open where the match is weak. Clone size is shown for a subset of rows, as once, few, many or a class of expanded clone.

j_call clone_size v_call d_call cdr3_aa cdr3_nt
TRBJ2-7 many TRBV7-9 NA CASSLDQGNEQYF TGTGCCAGCAGCTTAGACCAGGGGAACGAGCAGTACTTC
TRBJ1-6 NA TRBV5-1 NA CASSPSLNSPLNF TGCGCCAGCAGCCCCTCCTTAAATTCACCCCTCAACTTT
TRBJ2-1 once TRBV11-2 TRBD2 CASSGQREGSEQFF TGTGCCAGCAGCGGCCAGCGGGAGGGAAGTGAGCAGTTCTTC
TRBJ2-3 many TRBV29-1 NA CSVVMAGSSTDTQYF TGCAGCGTTGTTATGGCAGGATCTAGCACAGATACGCAGTATTTT
TRBJ2-2 NA TRBV28 TRBD2 CASSPLGLAVNTGELFF TGTGCCAGCAGTCCCCTGGGACTAGCGGTGAACACCGGGGAGCTGTTTTTT
TRBJ2-1 few TRBV10-3 TRBD2 CAISGTSGQSSYNEQFF TGTGCCATCTCCGGGACTAGCGGCCAGAGCTCCTACAATGAGCAGTTCTTC
TRBJ2-1 NA TRBV24-1 TRBD2 CATSVGLAGNYNEQFF TGTGCCACCAGTGTGGGACTAGCGGGAAACTACAATGAGCAGTTCTTC
TRBJ2-7 NA TRBV19 NA CASSSQSRTATYEQYF TGTGCCAGTAGTTCTCAATCCCGGACAGCCACATACGAGCAGTACTTC
TRBJ2-4 few TRBV11-2 NA CASRPGPGSAAKNIQYF TGTGCCAGCAGACCTGGTCCGGGGTCTGCTGCCAAAAACATTCAGTACTTC
TRBJ2-5 few TRBV12-3/TRBV12-4 NA CASSYGYTVGETQYF TGTGCCAGCAGTTACGGCTATACGGTAGGGGAGACCCAGTACTTC
TRBJ2-7 few TRBV6-2/TRBV6-3 TRBD1 CASSQITGGRVFDEQYF TGTGCCAGCAGTCAGATTACAGGGGGCCGGGTTTTCGACGAGCAGTACTTC
TRBJ2-3 few TRBV4-3 TRBD2 CASSQDIKRGADTQYF TGCGCCAGCAGCCAAGATATCAAGCGGGGGGCAGATACGCAGTATTTT
TRBJ1-1 NA TRBV18 NA CASSRAGDGTEAFF TGTGCCAGCTCACGGGCAGGGGATGGCACTGAAGCTTTCTTT
TRBJ2-1 few TRBV6-2/TRBV6-3 NA CASSYGIGEQFF TGTGCCAGCAGTTATGGTATAGGTGAGCAGTTCTTC
TRBJ1-1 few TRBV5-1 TRBD1 CASSRGTVGGTEAFF TGCGCCAGCAGCCGGGGGACAGTTGGCGGCACTGAAGCTTTCTTT
TRBJ2-6 NA TRBV6-7 NA CASSYSWGQRGANVLTF TGTGCCAGCAGTTACTCGTGGGGGCAACGAGGGGCCAACGTCCTGACTTTC
TRBJ2-1 NA TRBV10-3 TRBD1 CAISGQGKVEQFF TGTGCCATCAGTGGACAGGGTAAGGTTGAGCAGTTCTTC
TRBJ2-7 NA TRBV7-8 TRBD2 CTKGPTSGPSYEQYF TGTACCAAAGGACCCACTAGCGGGCCTTCCTACGAGCAGTACTTC
TRBJ2-1 NA TRBV24-1 TRBD2 CATSDTLAGWEQFF TGTGCCACCAGTGATACCCTAGCGGGTTGGGAGCAGTTCTTC
TRBJ1-4 NA TRBV6-1 TRBD1 CASGGRQGSEKLFF TGTGCCAGCGGGGGAAGACAGGGAAGCGAAAAACTGTTTTTT
TRBJ2-5 NA TRBV6-5 TRBD1 CASSYSKTGKSRETQYF TGTGCCAGCAGTTACTCGAAGACAGGGAAGAGCAGGGAGACCCAGTACTTC
TRBJ2-1 NA TRBV7-3 NA CASSLMAGYNEQFF TGTGCCAGCAGCTTAATGGCCGGGTACAATGAGCAGTTCTTC
TRBJ2-7 few TRBV14 NA CASSQVIQGKQYF TGTGCCAGCAGCCAAGTCATTCAGGGAAAGCAGTACTTC
TRBJ2-5 many TRBV29-1 NA CSVDQETQYF TGCAGTGTGGACCAAGAGACCCAGTACTTC
TRBJ2-5 few TRBV12-3/TRBV12-4 NA CASSFEGSETQYF TGTGCCAGCAGTTTCGAGGGCTCAGAGACCCAGTACTTC
TRBJ2-7 few TRBV5-1 TRBD2 CASSPMGLAGSYEQYF TGCGCCAGCAGCCCGATGGGACTAGCGGGATCGTACGAGCAGTACTTC
TRBJ2-3 NA TRBV6-5 NA CASSYSPPSTDTQYF TGTGCCAGCAGTTACTCGCCCCCCAGCACAGATACGCAGTATTTT
TRBJ2-1 few TRBV5-1 TRBD1 CASSLVQGIDEQFF TGCGCCAGCAGCTTGGTACAGGGGATCGATGAGCAGTTCTTC
TRBJ2-3 few TRBV7-9 NA CASSYDNTQYF TGTGCCAGCAGCTACGACAATACGCAGTATTTT
TRBJ2-1 NA TRBV7-2 NA CASSSTLGGGAHNEQFF TGTGCCAGCAGCTCGACTCTGGGCGGGGGCGCGCACAATGAGCAGTTCTTC
TRBJ2-1 NA TRBV6-2/TRBV6-3 TRBD2 CASSIGTSGGYNEQFF TGTGCCAGCAGCATCGGGACTAGCGGGGGGTACAATGAGCAGTTCTTC
TRBJ2-2 few TRBV5-1 NA CASGDGTPYTGELFF TGCGCCAGCGGCGACGGGACACCATACACCGGGGAGCTGTTTTTT
TRBJ2-5 NA TRBV18 TRBD1 CASSSTQGAQGTQYF TGTGCCAGCTCATCGACGCAGGGGGCCCAGGGGACCCAGTACTTC
TRBJ2-6 NA TRBV12-3/TRBV12-4 NA CATRDLSGANVLTF TGTGCCACCCGCGACTTATCTGGGGCCAACGTCCTGACTTTC
TRBJ2-5 NA TRBV20-1 NA CSAKNGRRSETQYF TGCAGTGCCAAGAATGGCAGACGATCAGAGACCCAGTACTTC
TRBJ2-5 few TRBV9 TRBD2 CASSAAAGLRETQYF TGTGCCAGCAGCGCCGCAGCGGGACTACGAGAGACCCAGTACTTC
TRBJ2-7 NA TRBV7-8 NA CASSASPGTVSYEQYF TGTGCCAGCAGCGCAAGTCCCGGGACGGTTTCCTACGAGCAGTACTTC
TRBJ2-1 many TRBV18 NA CASSPSHVDEQFF TGTGCCAGCTCACCATCACATGTGGATGAGCAGTTCTTC
TRBJ1-2 once TRBV30 NA CDWRTFGRNYGYTF TGTGACTGGAGGACCTTCGGACGGAACTATGGCTACACCTTC
TRBJ2-3 NA TRBV24-1 TRBD1 CATSDLQTGADTQYF TGTGCCACCAGTGATTTGCAAACAGGGGCAGATACGCAGTATTTT
TRBJ1-2 few TRBV6-6 NA CASSYVVYYGYTF TGTGCCAGCAGTTACGTGGTCTATTATGGCTACACCTTC
TRBJ2-4 NA TRBV29-1 TRBD2 CSVGDPTSVYIQYF TGCAGCGTTGGAGATCCCACTAGCGTCTACATTCAGTACTTC